This TCR beta chain was sequenced for a study of vaccination effects on CD4 cells after COVID-19. Overall study: BNT162b2 vaccine or mRNA-1273 vaccine was given to participants in two doses.

The CDR3 has 14 amino acids. Germline V gene data show CDR1 as KGHSH and CDR2 as LQKENI. V lost 2 bases, J lost 1 base, and 1 base stayed unmatched. Points from the study as a whole: There was marked clonal contraction among infection- and vaccine-induced clones late after vaccination. Common cold coronaviruses were cross-recognized by only 1 of 255 vaccine-induced clones in healthy vaccinees.

Sequencing was performed with immunoSEQ multiplex PCR; in TCRdb, only in-frame clones are kept and a portion is missing. The top ten hold over 3.5% of the sample, which has about 63,000 clones, roughly 76% seen once. Only a few counts were recorded for this clone. The antigen is unknown. Pools of viral peptides were used by the ViraFEST assay to expand antigen-specific CD4+ T cells ahead of sequencing. CD4+ T cells were isolated after 10 days of culture. All vaccine recipients tested negative for nucleocapsid antibodies and had never contracted SARS-CoV-2 infection. PBMC were cultured at around 2 million per well with around 10 IU/ml IL-2 and 7.5 to 10 ug/ml peptides.

This sequence was found in a human donor who received a COVID-19 vaccine. The sample here was CD4+ T cells from PBMCs cultured with HCoV-OC43 spike peptides, taken before COVID-19 vaccination. Noted subset: HCoV-OC43 spike overlapping peptide pool stimulation. This chain links TRBV18 with TRBJ1-1, with 7 bases lining up with TRBD1. The CDR3 loop reads CASSPRTGNTEAFF. The CDR3, as DNA: TGTGCCAGCTCACCAAGGACAGGGAACACTGAAGCTTTCTTT.